This T cell receptor beta chain was captured by sequencing in a study of beta chain features in type 1 diabetes. One heparinised blood draw, averaging around 0.12 L, came from each donor. General study points: Sequencing of cDNA might inflate the share of cells that strongly express TCR. Junctions at VDJ sites from type 1 diabetes patients had fewer insertions and more deletions. Comparison showed that naive, central memory and Treg TCRB repertoires appeared more similar among patients than among healthy donors.

Isolated RNA was reverse transcribed in full, so expressed TCRB transcripts were sequenced. This table comes from immunoSEQ multiplex PCR, and its TCRdb copy is limited to in-frame clones, with some not included. This sample has almost 250,000 clones, with around an eighth found just once. With regard to this clone: Its cognate antigen is unknown. Other DNA sequences in the sample encode the same CDR3.

Trimming left V 1 base short and J 5 bases short, with 8 bases between. The germline gives CDR1 SNHLY, CDR2 FYNNEI. The CDR3 runs to 13 residues. The receptor was derived from a woman in her thirties or forties in good health. The chain is built from TRBV2 and TRBJ2-5, with a tentative D call TRBD2 (5 bases). The sequencing input was naive CD4+ T cells from blood. CDR3 nucleotides: TGTGCCAGCAGTGAAGGGGGAGTGGAGACCCAGTACTTC. It encodes CASSEGGVETQYF. Filled out from reference TRBV2 and TRBJ2-5, the complete variable domain reads EPEVTQTPSHQVTQMGQEVILRCVPISNHLYFYWYRQILGQKVEFLVSFYNNEISEKSEIFDDQFSVERPDGSNFTLKIRSTKLEDSAMYFCASSEGGVETQYFGPGTRLLVL.